This record looks at one TCR beta chain sequence and its context. Its specific antigen is unknown. No base quality information exists; no much larger clone differs at one position. Synovial fluid samples were matched to blood samples from the same ankylosing spondylitis patients. Reading from cysteine to phenylalanine, the CDR3 counts 11 amino acids. The entry retains the CDR3 DNA only, 33 bases that are in frame from base 1. Reading the germline V gene (reference sequence) gives CDR1 LGHDT and CDR2 YNNKEL. The germline ends are 8 bases apart after V is trimmed by 7 bases and J by 4 bases. This sample is part of a study of CD8 T cells in ankylosing spondylitis (dated by TCRdb to 2016 to 2017). About the full investigation: To find TCR variants linked to disease, the study profiled T cell receptor beta repertoires in ankylosing spondylitis patients and healthy donors. In total, the full study cohort was made up of some 110 healthy donors and approximately 27 ankylosing spondylitis patients. Peripheral blood was sampled, and synovial fluid was additionally collected from ankylosing spondylitis patients. What the authors observed across the whole study: A TCR beta motif made up of under ten highly homologous amino acid variants appeared to be characteristic of blood from ankylosing spondylitis patients. A CD8+ phenotype was shown by the disease-linked clones, which were found at relatively low frequencies in peripheral blood. Some TCR beta motif variants had previously been reported in synovial fluid and blood of reactive arthritis patients, which suggested common disease-initiation mechanisms. Significant enrichment of the disease-linked clones was reported in matched synovial fluid samples from ankylosing spondylitis patients.

TCRdb shows the sequencer as Illumina HiSeq 2500. Quantitative 5'-RACE with molecular barcodes was used to prepare TCR beta libraries. The paper's data handling went like this. A new computational method, built on a probabilistic model of VDJ rearrangement, was used to identify disease-linked TCR variants. Using fastp trimming at Q25 and MiXCR clonotype assembly, TCRdb reanalyzed the public sequencing data and kept in-frame beta chains. Each entry merges the rows of one CDR3 protein and shows their most common DNA and genes. For this entry, the V and J calls and clone size follow TCRdb and not the study's own pipeline. The sample table holds 100,000 or so distinct CDR3 sequences, of which approximately 25% were seen once. Roughly 12% of the sample rests with the top ten.

Recombination linked TRBV3-1 to TRBJ2-7, with a tentative D gene TRBD2 over 5 matching bases. Sequenced: synovial fluid, either unsorted or a sorted T cell fraction (not recorded which). The origin of this receptor is a male donor with ankylosing spondylitis. The DNA sequence is given as TGTGCCAGCATAGGCGGGTACGAGCAGTACTTC. The resulting protein is CASIGGYEQYF.